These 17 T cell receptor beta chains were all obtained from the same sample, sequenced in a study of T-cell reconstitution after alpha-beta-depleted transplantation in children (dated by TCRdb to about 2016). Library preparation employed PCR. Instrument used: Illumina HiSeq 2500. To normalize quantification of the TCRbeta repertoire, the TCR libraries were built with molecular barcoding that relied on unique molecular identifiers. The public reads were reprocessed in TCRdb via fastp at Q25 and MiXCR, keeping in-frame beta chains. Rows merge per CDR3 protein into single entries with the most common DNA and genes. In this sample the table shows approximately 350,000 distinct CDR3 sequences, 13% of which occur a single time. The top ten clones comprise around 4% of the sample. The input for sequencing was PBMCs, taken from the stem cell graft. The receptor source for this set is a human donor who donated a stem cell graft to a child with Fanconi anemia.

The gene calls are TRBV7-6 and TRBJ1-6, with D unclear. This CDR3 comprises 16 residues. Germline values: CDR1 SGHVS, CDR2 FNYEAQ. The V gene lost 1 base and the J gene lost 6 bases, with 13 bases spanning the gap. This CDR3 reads CASSLGVGVGNSPLHF. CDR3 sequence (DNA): TGTGCCAGCAGCTTAGGGGTCGGGGTTGGTAATTCACCCCTCCACTTT.

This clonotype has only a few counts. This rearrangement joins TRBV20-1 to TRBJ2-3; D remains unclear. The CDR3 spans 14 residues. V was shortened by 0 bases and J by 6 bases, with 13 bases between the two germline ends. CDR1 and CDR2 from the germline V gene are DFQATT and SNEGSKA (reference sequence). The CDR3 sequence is CSARDPLGVDTQYF. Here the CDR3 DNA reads TGCAGTGCTAGAGATCCCCTAGGTGTGGATACGCAGTATTTT.

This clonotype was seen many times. The CDR3 sequence: CASSRTSTGELFF. In nucleotides, the CDR3 is TGTGCCAGCAGCAGAACTTCCACCGGGGAGCTGTTTTTT. The J gene is TRBJ2-2, the V gene TRBV9; no firm D call. Trimming removed 4 bases from V and 4 bases from J, with 8 bases in between. This CDR3 is built from 13 residues. Germline lookup yields CDR1 SGDLS and CDR2 YYNGEE. The full variable domain, rest sourced from reference TRBV9 and TRBJ2-2, is DSGVTQTPKHLITATGQRVTLRCSPRSGDLSVYWYQQSLDQGLQFLIQYYNGEERAKGNILERFSAQQFPDLHSELNLSSLELGDSALYFCASSRTSTGELFFGEGSRLTVL.

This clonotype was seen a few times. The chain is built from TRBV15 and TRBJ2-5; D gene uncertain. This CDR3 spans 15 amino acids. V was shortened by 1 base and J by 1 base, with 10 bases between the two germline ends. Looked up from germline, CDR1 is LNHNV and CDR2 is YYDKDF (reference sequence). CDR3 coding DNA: TGTGCCACCAGCAGAGGGAGAGGATCCCAAGAGACCCAGTACTTC. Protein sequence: CATSRGRGSQETQYF.

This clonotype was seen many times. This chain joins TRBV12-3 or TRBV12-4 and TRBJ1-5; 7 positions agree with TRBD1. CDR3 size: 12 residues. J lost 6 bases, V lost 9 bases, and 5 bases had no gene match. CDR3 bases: TGTGCCAGTACAGGGGATTTTCAGCCCCAGCATTTT. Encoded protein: CASTGDFQPQHF.

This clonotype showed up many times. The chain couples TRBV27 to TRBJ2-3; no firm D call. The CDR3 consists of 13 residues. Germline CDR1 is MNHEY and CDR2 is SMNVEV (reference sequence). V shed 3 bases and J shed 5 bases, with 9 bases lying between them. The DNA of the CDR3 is TGTGCCAGCAGTTTCTCGACCGTAGATACGCAGTATTTT. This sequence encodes CASSFSTVDTQYF.

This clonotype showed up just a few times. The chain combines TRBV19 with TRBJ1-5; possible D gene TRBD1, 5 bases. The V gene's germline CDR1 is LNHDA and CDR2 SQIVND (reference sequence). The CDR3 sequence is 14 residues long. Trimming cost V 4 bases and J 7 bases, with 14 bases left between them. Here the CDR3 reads CASSNGGGGQPQHF. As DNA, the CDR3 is TGTGCCAGTAGTAATGGGGGTGGAGGCCAGCCCCAGCATTTT. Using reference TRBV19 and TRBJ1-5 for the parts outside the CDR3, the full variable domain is DGGITQSPKYLFRKEGQNVTLSCEQNLNHDAMYWYRQDPGQGLRLIYYSQIVNDFQKGDIAEGYSVSREKKESFPLTVTSAQKNPTAFYLCASSNGGGGQPQHFGDGTRLSIL.

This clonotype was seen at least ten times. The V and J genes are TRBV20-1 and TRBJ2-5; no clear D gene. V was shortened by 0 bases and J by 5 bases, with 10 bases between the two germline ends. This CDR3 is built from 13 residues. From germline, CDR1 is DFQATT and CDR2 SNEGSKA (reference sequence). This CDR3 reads CSARDPIEETQYF. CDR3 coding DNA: TGCAGTGCTAGAGATCCTATCGAGGAGACCCAGTACTTC.

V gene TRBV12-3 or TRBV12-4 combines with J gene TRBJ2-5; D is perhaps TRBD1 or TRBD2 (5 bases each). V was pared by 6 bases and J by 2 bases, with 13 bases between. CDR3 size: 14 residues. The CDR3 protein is CASRLAGGQETQYF. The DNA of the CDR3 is TGTGCCAGCAGGCTTGCTGGGGGACAAGAGACCCAGTACTTC.

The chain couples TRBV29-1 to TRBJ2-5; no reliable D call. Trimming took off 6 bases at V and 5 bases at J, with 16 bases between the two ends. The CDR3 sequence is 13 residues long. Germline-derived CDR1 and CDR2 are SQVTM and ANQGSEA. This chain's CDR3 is CSVYNAARETQYF. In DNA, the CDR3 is TGCAGCGTCTACAACGCCGCTCGGGAGACCCAGTACTTC.

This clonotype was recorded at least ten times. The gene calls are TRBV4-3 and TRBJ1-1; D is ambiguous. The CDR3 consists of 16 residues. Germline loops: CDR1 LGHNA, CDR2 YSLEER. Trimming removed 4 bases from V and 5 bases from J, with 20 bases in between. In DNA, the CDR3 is TGCGCCAGCAGCCGCAGATTGGCAGCGGGTGGAACTGAAGCTTTCTTT. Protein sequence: CASSRRLAAGGTEAFF.

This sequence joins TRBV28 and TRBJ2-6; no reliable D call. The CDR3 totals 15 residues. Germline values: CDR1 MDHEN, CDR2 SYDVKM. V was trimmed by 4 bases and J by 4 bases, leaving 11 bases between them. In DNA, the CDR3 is TGTGCCAGCAGTTCCCCCCATCCAGGGGCCAACGTCCTGACTTTC. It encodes CASSSPHPGANVLTF.

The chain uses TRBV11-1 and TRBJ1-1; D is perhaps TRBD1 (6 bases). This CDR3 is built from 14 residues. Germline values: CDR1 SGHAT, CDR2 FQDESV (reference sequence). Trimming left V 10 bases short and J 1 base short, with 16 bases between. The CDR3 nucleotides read TGTGCCACTAGAGGGGACACTCGGAACACTGAAGCTTTCTTT. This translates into CATRGDTRNTEAFF. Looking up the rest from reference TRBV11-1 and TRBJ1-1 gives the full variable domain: EAEVAQSPRYKITEKSQAVAFWCDPISGHATLYWYRQILGQGPELLVQFQDESVVDDSQLPKDRFSAERLKGVDSTLKIQPAELGDSAMYLCATRGDTRNTEAFFGQGTRLTVV.

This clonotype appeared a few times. CDR3 DNA: TGTGCCAGCAGCCAAGAATCGGAGAACAGGCTGAACACTGAAGCTTTCTTT. This codes for CASSQESENRLNTEAFF. The V call is TRBV4-2, the J call TRBJ1-1; possibly TRBD1 for D (5 bases). Trimming took 0 bases from V and 0 from J, leaving 14 bases between them. The CDR3 runs 17 residues. Germline V gene data show CDR1 as LGHNA and CDR2 as YNFKEQ.

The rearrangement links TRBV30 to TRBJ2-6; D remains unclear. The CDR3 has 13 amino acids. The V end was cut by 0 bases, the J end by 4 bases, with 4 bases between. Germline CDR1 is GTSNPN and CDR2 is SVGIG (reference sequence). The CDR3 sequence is CAWSVHGANVLTF. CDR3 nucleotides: TGTGCCTGGAGTGTACACGGGGCCAACGTCCTGACTTTC.

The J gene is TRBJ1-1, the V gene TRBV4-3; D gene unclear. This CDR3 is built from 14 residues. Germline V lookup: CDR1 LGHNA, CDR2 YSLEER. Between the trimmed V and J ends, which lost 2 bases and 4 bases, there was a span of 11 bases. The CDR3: CASSQFGGSTEAFF. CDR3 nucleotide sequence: TGCGCCAGCAGCCAATTCGGAGGGAGCACTGAAGCTTTCTTT.

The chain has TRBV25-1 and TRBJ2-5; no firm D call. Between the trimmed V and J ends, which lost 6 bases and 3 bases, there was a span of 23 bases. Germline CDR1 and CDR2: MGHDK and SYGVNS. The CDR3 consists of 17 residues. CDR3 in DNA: TGTGCCAGCAGCGACGCTTCCACAGCCTGGGCTAAAGAGACCCAGTACTTC. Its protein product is CASSDASTAWAKETQYF.